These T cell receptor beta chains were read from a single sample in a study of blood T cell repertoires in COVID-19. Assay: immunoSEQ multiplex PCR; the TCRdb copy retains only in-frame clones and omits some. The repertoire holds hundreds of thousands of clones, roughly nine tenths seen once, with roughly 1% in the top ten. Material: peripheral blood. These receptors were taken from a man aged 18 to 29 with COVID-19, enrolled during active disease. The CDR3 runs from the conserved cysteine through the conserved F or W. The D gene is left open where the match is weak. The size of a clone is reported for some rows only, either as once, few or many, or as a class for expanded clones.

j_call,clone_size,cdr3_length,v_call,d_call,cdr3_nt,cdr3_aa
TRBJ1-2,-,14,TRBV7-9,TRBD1,TGTGCCAGCAGCCCGACAGGGGCGCCCCATGGCTACACCTTC,CASSPTGAPHGYTF
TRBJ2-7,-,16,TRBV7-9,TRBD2,TGTGCCAGCAGCTTAGGTCTAGCGGGGGTCACCTACGAGCAGTACTTC,CASSLGLAGVTYEQYF
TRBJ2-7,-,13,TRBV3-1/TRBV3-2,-,TGTGCCAGCACCAGGGGGGCGGGCTACGAGCAGTACTTC,CASTRGAGYEQYF
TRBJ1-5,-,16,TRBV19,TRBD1,TGTGCCAGTAGTATTCTTTCCAGGGGGAGCAATCAGCCCCAGCATTTT,CASSILSRGSNQPQHF
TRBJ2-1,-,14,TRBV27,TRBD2,TGTGCCAGCAGTCCACAAATACTAGCGAGTGAGCAGTTCTTC,CASSPQILASEQFF
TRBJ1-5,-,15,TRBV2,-,TGTGCCAGCAGTGAAGGCCCAGGCGGCAATCAGCCCCAGCATTTT,CASSEGPGGNQPQHF
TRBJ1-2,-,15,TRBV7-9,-,TGTGCCAGCAGCTTAGTCTTGTCAGGGCCATATGGCTACACCTTC,CASSLVLSGPYGYTF
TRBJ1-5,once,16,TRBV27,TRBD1,TGTGCCAGCAGTCCCGCCCGGACAGGGGAGGATCAGCCCCAGCATTTT,CASSPARTGEDQPQHF
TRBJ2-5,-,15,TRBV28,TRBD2,TGTGCCAGCAGGTTAGCGGGAGCCACCCAAGAGACCCAGTACTTC,CASRLAGATQETQYF
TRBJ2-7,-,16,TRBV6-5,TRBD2,TGTGCCAGCAGTTACACCAGACTAGCGGGAGGCTACGAGCAGTACTTC,CASSYTRLAGGYEQYF
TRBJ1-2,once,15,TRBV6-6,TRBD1,TGTGCCAGCAGTAGTCAGGACAGGGGAGAATTTGGCTACACCTTC,CASSSQDRGEFGYTF
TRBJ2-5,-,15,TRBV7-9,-,TGTGCCAGCAGCTCTACTGGGACATACCAAGAGACCCAGTACTTC,CASSSTGTYQETQYF
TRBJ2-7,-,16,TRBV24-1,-,TGTGCCACCAACCTCTCTTACGGGGAGGAGACCTACGAGCAGTACTTC,CATNLSYGEETYEQYF
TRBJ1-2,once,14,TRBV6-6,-,TGTGCCAGCAGTCCCCAGGGGACTAACTATGGCTACACCTTC,CASSPQGTNYGYTF
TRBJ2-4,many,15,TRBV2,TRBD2,TGTGCCAGCAGCGGTGGGACTAGCGAAGGGCGCATTCAGTACTTC,CASSGGTSEGRIQYF
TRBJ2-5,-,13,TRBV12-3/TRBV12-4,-,TGTGCCACCGCGGGGTCCCCTAAAGAGACCCAGTACTTC,CATAGSPKETQYF
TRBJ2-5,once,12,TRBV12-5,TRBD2,TGTGCTAGTGGTCCCCCACTAGCGGAGAAGTACTTC,CASGPPLAEKYF
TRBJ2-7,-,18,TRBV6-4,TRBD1,TGTGCCAGCAAAGGGGACAGTTTTATTAAGGGACGTTCCTACGAGCAGTACTTC,CASKGDSFIKGRSYEQYF
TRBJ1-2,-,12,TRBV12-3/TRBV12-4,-,TGTGCCAGCACCCGGGGGGCGAATGGCTACACCTTC,CASTRGANGYTF
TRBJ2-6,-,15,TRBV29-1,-,TGCAGCGTTGATGTCTATTCGGGGGGCACCAACGTCCTGACTTTC,CSVDVYSGGTNVLTF
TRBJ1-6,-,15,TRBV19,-,TGTGCCAGTAGTATAGACGGGGGATTTGGGTCACCCCTCCACTTT,CASSIDGGFGSPLHF
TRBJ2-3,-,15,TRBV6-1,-,TGTGCCAGCAGTGAAGCCCTAGTAGTCTCAGATACGCAGTATTTT,CASSEALVVSDTQYF
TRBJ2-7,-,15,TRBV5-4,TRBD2,TGTGCCAGCAGCCCCGGGGGGTCCAGATCCTACGAGCAGTACTTC,CASSPGGSRSYEQYF
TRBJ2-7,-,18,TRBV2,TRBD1,TGTGCCAGCAGTGGACTCCCGGGACAGGGAAGGAGGGGCTACGAGCAGTACTTC,CASSGLPGQGRRGYEQYF
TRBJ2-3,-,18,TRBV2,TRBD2,TGTGCCAGCAGTGAAGATAGCGGGGGGGATTCTAGCACAGATACGCAGTATTTT,CASSEDSGGDSSTDTQYF
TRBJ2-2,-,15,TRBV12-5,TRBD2,TGTGCTAGTGGTTTGCGGGGGGGTTCGACCGGGGAGCTGTTTTTT,CASGLRGGSTGELFF
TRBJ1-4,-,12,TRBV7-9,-,TGTGCCAGCAGCTCGAGTTATGAAAAACTGTTTTTT,CASSSSYEKLFF
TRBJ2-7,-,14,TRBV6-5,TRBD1,TGTGCCAGCAACCTTAGACAGGGGGCCTACGAGCAGTACTTC,CASNLRQGAYEQYF
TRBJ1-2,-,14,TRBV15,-,TGTGCCACCAGCAGAAGGGGGGGAGACTATGGCTACACCTTC,CATSRRGGDYGYTF
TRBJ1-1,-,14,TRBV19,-,TGTGCCAGTAGGGTGTGGGACTTGAACACTGAAGCTTTCTTT,CASRVWDLNTEAFF
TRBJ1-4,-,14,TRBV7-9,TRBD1,TGTGCCAGCAGCGCCCGGACAGGGGACGAAAAACTGTTTTTT,CASSARTGDEKLFF
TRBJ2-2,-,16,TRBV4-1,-,TGCGCCAGCAGCCAAGTGTTCCCTAAGAACACCGGGGAGCTGTTTTTT,CASSQVFPKNTGELFF
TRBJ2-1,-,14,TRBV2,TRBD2,TGTGCCAGCAGTCGGCTAGCGGGTTACAATGAGCAGTTCTTC,CASSRLAGYNEQFF
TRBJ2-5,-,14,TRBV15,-,TGTGCCACCAGCAGAGATGCCACTCAAGAGACCCAGTACTTC,CATSRDATQETQYF
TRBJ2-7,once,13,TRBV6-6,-,TGTGCCAGCAGTTACGACAGAACCTACGAGCAGTACTTC,CASSYDRTYEQYF
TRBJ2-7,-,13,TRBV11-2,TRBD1,TGTGCCAGCGGGACAGGGCTATCCTACGAGCAGTACTTC,CASGTGLSYEQYF
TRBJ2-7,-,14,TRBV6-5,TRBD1,TGTGCCAGCAGTTACGGACAGGGCTTGTACGAGCAGTACTTC,CASSYGQGLYEQYF
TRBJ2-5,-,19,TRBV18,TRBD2,TGTGCCAGCTCACCCCCGAGAACTTTACTAGCGGGAGTTCGAGAGACCCAGTACTTC,CASSPPRTLLAGVRETQYF
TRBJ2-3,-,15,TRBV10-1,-,TGCGCCAGCAGCGACCTAGCTTTAGGCACAGATACGCAGTATTTT,CASSDLALGTDTQYF
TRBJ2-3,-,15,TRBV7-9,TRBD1,TGTGCCAGCAGCTCTTGGACAGGGAACACAGATACGCAGTATTTT,CASSSWTGNTDTQYF
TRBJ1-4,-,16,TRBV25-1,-,TGTGCCAGCAGTCCCCCTCTGAGGGAAGAGGATGAAAAACTGTTTTTT,CASSPPLREEDEKLFF
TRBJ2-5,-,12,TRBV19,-,TGTGCCAGTAGTCAGGGTTGGGAGACCCAGTACTTC,CASSQGWETQYF
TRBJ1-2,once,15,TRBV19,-,TGTGCCAGTAGTATCGAGGGCCTTCCTAACTATGGCTACACCTTC,CASSIEGLPNYGYTF
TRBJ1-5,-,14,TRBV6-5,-,TGTGCCAGCAGCCTCGGACAGATGAATCAGCCCCAGCATTTT,CASSLGQMNQPQHF